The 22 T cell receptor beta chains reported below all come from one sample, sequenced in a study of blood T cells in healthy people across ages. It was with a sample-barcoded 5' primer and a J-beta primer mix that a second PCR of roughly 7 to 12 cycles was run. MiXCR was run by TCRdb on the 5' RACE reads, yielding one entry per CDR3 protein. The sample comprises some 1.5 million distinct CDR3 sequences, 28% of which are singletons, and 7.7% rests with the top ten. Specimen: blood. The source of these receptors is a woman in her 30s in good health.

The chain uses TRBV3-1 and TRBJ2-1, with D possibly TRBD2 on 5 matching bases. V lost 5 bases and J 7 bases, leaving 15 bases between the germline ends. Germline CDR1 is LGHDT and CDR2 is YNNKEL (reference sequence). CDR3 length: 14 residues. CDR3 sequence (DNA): TGTGCCAGCAGCGAAACTAGGAGCCGAAATGAGCAGTTCTTC. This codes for CASSETRSRNEQFF.

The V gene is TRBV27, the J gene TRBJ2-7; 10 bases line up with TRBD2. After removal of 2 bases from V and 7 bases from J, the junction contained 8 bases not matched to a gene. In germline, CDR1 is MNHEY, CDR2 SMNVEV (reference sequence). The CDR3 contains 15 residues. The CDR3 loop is CASSLRPSGSNEQYF. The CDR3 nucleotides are TGTGCCAGCAGTTTACGACCTAGCGGGAGTAATGAGCAGTACTTC.

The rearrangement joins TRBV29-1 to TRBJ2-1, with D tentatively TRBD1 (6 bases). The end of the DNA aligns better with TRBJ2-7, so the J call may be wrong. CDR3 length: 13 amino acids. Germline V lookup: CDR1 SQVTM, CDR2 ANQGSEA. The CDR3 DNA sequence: TGCAGCTCCGGGACAACTACCTACAATGAGCAGTACTTC. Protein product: CSSGTTTYNEQYF.

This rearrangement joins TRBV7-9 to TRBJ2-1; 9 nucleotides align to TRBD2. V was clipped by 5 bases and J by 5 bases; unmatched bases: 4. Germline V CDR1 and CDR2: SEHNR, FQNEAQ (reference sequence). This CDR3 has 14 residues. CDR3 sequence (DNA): TGTGCCAGCAGCGCCGGGACTAGCAACAATGAGCAGTTCTTC. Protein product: CASSAGTSNNEQFF.

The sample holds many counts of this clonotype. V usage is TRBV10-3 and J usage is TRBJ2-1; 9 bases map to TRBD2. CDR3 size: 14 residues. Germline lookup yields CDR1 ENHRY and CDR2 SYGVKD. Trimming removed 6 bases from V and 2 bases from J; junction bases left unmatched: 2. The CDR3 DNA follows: TGTGCCATCAGCGGGACTAGCCCCTACAATGAGCAGTTCTTC. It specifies CAISGTSPYNEQFF.

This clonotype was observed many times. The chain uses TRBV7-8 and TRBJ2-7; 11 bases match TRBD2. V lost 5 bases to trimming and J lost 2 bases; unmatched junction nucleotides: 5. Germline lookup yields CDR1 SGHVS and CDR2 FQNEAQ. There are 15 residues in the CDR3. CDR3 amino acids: CASSPGLAVTYEQYF. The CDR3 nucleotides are TGTGCCAGCAGCCCGGGACTAGCGGTGACCTACGAGCAGTACTTC.

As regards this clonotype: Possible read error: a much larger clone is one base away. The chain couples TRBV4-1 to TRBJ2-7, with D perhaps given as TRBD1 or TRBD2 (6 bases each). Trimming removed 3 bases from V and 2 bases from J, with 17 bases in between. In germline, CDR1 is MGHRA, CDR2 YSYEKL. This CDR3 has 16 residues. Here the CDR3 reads CASSQGGSSGTYEQYF. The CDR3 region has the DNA TGCGCCAGCAGCCAGGGGGGCAGCTCTGGGACCTACGAGCAGTACTTC.

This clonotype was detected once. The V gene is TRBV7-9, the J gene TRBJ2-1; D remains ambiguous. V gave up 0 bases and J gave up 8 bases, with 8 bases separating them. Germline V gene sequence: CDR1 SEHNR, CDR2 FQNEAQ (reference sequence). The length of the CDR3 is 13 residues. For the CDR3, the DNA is TGTGCCAGCAGCTTAGCGGGGTACGATGAGCAGTTCTTC. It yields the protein CASSLAGYDEQFF. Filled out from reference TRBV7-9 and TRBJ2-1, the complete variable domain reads DTGVSQNPRHKITKRGQNVTFRCDPISEHNRLYWYRQTLGQGPEFLTYFQNEAQLEKSRLLSDRFSAERPKGSFSTLEIQRTEQGDSAMYLCASSLAGYDEQFFGPGTRLTVL.

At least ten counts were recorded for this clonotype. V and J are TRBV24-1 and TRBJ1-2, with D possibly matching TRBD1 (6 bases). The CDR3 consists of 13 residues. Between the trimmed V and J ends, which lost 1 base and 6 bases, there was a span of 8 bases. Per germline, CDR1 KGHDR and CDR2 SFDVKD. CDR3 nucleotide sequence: TGTGCCACCAGTGATTTTGGGGGCCATGGCTACACCTTC. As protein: CATSDFGGHGYTF.

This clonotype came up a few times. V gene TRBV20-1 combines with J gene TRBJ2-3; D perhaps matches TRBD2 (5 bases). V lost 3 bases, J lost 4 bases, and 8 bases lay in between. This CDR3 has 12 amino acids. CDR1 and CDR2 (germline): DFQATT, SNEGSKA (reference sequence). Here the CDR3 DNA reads TGCAGTGCTAGGGAGGACCCAGATACGCAGTATTTT. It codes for CSAREDPDTQYF.

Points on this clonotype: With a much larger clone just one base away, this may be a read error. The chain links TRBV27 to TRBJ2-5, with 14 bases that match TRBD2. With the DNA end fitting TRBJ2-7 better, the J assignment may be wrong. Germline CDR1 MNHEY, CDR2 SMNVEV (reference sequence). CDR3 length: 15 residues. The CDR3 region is CASRGTSGSPYEQYF. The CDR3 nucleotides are TGTGCCAGCAGAGGGACTAGCGGGAGTCCCTACGAGCAGTACTTC.

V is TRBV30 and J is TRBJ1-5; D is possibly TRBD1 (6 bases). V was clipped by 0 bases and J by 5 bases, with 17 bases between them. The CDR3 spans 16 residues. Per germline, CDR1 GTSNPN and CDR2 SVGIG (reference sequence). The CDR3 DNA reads TGTGCCTGGAGTGTACGGGGTAGGGGGAAGGATCAGCCCCAGCATTTT. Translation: CAWSVRGRGKDQPQHF.

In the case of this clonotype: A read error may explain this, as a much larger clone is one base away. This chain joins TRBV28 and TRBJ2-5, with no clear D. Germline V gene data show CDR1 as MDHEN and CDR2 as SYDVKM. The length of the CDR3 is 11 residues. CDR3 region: CASRRREIQYF. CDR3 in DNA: TGTGCCAGCAGGCGAAGAGAGATCCAGTACTTC. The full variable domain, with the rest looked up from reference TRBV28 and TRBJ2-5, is DVKVTQSSRYLVKRTGEKVFLECVQDMDHENMFWYRQDPGLGLRLIYFSYDVKMKEKGDIPEGYSVSREKKERFSLILESASTNQTSMYLCASRRREIQYFGPGTRLLVL.

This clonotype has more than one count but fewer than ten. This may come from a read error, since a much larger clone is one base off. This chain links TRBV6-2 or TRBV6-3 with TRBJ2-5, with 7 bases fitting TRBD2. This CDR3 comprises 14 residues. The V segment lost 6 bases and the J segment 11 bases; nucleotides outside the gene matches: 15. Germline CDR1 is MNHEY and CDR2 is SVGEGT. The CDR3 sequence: CASRTSRRSNEQYF. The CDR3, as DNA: TGTGCCAGCAGGACTAGCCGTAGGAGCAATGAGCAGTACTTC.

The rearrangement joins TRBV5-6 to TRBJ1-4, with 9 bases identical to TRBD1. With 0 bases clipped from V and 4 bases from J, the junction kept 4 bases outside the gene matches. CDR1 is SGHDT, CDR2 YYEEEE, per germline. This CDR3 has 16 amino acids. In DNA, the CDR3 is TGTGCCAGCAGCTTGGACAGGGGGCGGGTTAATGAAAAACTGTTTTTT. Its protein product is CASSLDRGRVNEKLFF.

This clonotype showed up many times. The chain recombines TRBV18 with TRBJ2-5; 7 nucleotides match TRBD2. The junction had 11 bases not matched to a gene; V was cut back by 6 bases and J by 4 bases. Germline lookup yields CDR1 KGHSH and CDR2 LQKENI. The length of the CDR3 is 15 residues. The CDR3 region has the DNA TGTGCCAGCTCCAGGGAGGCGGGAGATGGAGAGACCCAGTACTTC. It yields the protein CASSREAGDGETQYF. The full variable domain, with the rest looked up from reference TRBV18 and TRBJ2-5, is NAGVMQNPRHLVRRRGQEARLRCSPMKGHSHVYWYRQLPEEGLKFMVYLQKENIIDESGMPKERFSAEFPKEGPSILRIQQVVRGDSAAYFCASSREAGDGETQYFGPGTRLLVL.

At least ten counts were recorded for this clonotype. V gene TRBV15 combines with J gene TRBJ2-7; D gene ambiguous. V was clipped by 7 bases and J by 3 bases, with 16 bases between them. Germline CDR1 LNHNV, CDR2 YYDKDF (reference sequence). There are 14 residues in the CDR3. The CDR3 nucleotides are TGTGCCACCAAAGAAAAGGGAACACACTACGAGCAGTACTTC. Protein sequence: CATKEKGTHYEQYF.

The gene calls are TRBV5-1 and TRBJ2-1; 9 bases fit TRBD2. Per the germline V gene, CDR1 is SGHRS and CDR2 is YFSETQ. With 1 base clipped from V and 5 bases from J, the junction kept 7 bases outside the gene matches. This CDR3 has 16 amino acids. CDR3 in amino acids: CASSLPKLAGHNEQFF. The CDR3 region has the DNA TGCGCCAGCAGCTTGCCCAAACTAGCGGGCCACAATGAGCAGTTCTTC. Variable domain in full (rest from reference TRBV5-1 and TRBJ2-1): KAGVTQTPRYLIKTRGQQVTLSCSPISGHRSVSWYQQTPGQGLQFLFEYFSETQRNKGNFPGRFSGRQFSNSRSEMNVSTLELGDSALYLCASSLPKLAGHNEQFFGPGTRLTVL.

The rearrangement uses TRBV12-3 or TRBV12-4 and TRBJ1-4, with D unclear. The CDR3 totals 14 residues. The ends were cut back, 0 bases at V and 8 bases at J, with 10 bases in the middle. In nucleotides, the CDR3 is TGTGCCAGCAGTTTAGCAGGTGTAGGGGAAAAACTGTTTTTT. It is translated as CASSLAGVGEKLFF.

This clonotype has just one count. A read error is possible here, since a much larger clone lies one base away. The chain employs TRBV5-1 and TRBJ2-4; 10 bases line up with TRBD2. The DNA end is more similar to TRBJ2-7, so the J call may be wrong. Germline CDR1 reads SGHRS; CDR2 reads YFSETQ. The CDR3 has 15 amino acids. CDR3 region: CASRHSGGLSYEQYF. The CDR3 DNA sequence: TGCGCCAGCAGACATAGCGGGGGGCTCTCCTACGAGCAGTACTTC.

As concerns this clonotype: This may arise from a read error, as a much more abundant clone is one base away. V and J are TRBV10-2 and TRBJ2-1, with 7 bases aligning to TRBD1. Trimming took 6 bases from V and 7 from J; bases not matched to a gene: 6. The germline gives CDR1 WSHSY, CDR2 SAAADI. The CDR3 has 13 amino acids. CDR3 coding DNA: TGCGCCAGCAGGGAAGCAGGGGGTAATGAGCAGTTCTTC. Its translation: CASREAGGNEQFF.

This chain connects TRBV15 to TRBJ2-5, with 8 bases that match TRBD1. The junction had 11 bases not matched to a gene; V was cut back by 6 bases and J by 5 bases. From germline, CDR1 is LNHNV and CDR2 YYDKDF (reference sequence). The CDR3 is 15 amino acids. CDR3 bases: TGTGCCACCAGAGACGACAGGGGAATCCGGGAGACCCAGTACTTC. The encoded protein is CATRDDRGIRETQYF.